This T cell receptor (beta chain) was sequenced for a study of T-cell memory formation after mild COVID-19. Study in general: Across donors, TCR clusters were largely donor specific. General study results and limits: Clones contracting over day 15 to 85 were CD4/CD8 balanced, with later expanders leaning CD4+. Contracting CD8+ clones were enriched in EMRA, CD4+ mainly in CM and EM.

From the 5' RACE reads, TCRdb called clonotypes with MiXCR, one entry per CDR3 protein. The sample has fewer than 200,000 distinct CDR3 sequences, about a fifth seen once. In regard to this clonotype: As yet, its antigen is unknown.

CDR1 and CDR2 from the germline V gene are MGHRA and YSYEKL. This CDR3 comprises 14 residues. V gave up 0 bases and J gave up 12 bases, with 18 bases separating them. This clonotype was sampled from an adult woman who had mild COVID-19 (a few samples of this study predate the infection). Cell type and time point are not known. The rearrangement joins TRBV4-1 to TRBJ2-7; tentative D call: TRBD1 (6 bases). Sequenced input: PBMCs or a T cell subset sorted from them (not recorded which). For the CDR3, the DNA is TGCGCCAGCAGCCAAGATGGGGGAACAGGGATTCCGTACTTC. As protein: CASSQDGGTGIPYF.